Reported below is one TCR beta chain. In its sample, this clonotype was seen many times. Its binding antigen is unknown. No much larger clone exists at a distance of one base, and base qualities are not known. The sample originates from a study of early T cells in non-severe SARS-CoV-2 infection (dated by TCRdb to the early 2020s). Looking at the study overall: Bulk RNA from unsorted whole blood was used for TCR sequencing, so alpha and beta chains could not be paired.

The study was a case-control design nested within a healthcare worker cohort in London, UK, with weekly nasopharyngeal swab PCR tests and blood sampling. Healthcare workers were enrolled in the week of the UK lockdown, from 23 to 31 March 2020, and were followed every week for up to roughly 15 weeks. Libraries were constructed by 5' RACE. This sample was sequenced with a NextSeq 500. In the TCR library protocol, unique molecular identifiers were attached to individual cDNA molecules to correct for PCR bias and sequencing error. Both TCR alpha and beta chains were sequenced, and tight co-correlation was observed between alpha and beta sequence abundances in each sample. The paper's data handling went like this. Decombinator V4 was used to annotate the V gene, J gene and CDR3 of the TCR sequences. Expanded TCRs were defined as changing significantly between any two time points under a Poisson model with p below 0.0001. TCR abundances were normalised to the total number of TCRs sequenced in each sample and reported as counts per million. A search of VDJdb, accessed on 1 November 2021, was run for TCRs annotated to CMV, EBV and SARS-CoV-2, with TCRs annotated for multiple antigens excluded. The raw public reads went through TCRdb reprocessing: fastp at Q25, MiXCR clone calling, in-frame beta chains kept. Identical CDR3 proteins give one entry, which carries the most common genes and DNA. The V and J calls and clone size come from TCRdb's table, not from the authors' own analysis. This sample comprises about 48,000 distinct CDR3 sequences, 5.4% of them detected only once. Under 7% of the sample comes from the top ten.

The paper's findings and limits, for the study overall: VDJdb matching was skewed toward anti-spike CD8 responses, so virus-specific expansions were likely underestimated and private and CD4 specificities were missed.

The source material was whole blood, sampled at baseline. The sequence derives from an adult who was a healthcare worker with PCR-confirmed SARS-CoV-2 infection or an uninfected control (not recorded which).

CDR3 protein: CASSPDGLADNEQFF. The DNA sequence is TGTGCCAGCAGCCCCGATGGGCTAGCGGACAATGAGCAGTTCTTC. The chain joins TRBV5-4 to TRBJ2-1, with 7 bases aligning to TRBD2. CDR1 and CDR2 are drawn from the germline V gene (reference sequence): SGHNT, YYREEE. V is trimmed back by 4 bases and J by 5 bases, and the junction contains 9 bases that no gene match accounts for. Including cysteine and phenylalanine, the CDR3 has 15 amino acids. Of all the DNA, just the CDR3 is kept, 45 bases in frame from base 1.